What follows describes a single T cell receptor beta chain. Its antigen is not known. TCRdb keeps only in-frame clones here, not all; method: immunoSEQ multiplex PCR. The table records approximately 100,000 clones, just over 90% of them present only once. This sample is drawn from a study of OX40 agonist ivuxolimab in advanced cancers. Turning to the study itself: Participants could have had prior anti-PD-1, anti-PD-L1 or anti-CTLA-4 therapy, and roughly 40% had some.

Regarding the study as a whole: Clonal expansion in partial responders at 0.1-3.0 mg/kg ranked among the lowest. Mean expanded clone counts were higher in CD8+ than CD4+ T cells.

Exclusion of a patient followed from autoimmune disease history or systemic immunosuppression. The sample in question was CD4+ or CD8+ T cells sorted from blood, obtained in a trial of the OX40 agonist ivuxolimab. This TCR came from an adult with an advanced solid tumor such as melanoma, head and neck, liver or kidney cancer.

The CDR3 nucleotides read TGTGCCTGGAGTGTATCAGGGCAAGAGACCCAGTACTTC. It codes for CAWSVSGQETQYF. The chain couples TRBV30 to TRBJ2-5; tentatively, D is TRBD1 (5 bases). Between the trimmed V and J ends, which lost 0 bases and 2 bases, there was a span of 7 bases. The CDR3 covers 13 residues. Germline V gene sequence: CDR1 GTSNPN, CDR2 SVGIG (reference sequence). The full variable domain, in which reference TRBV30 and TRBJ2-5 provide the parts outside the CDR3, is SQTIHQWPATLVQPVGSPLSLECTVEGTSNPNLYWYRQAAGRGLQLLFYSVGIGQISSEVPQNLSASRPQDRQFILSSKKLLLSDSGFYLCAWSVSGQETQYFGPGTRLLVL.